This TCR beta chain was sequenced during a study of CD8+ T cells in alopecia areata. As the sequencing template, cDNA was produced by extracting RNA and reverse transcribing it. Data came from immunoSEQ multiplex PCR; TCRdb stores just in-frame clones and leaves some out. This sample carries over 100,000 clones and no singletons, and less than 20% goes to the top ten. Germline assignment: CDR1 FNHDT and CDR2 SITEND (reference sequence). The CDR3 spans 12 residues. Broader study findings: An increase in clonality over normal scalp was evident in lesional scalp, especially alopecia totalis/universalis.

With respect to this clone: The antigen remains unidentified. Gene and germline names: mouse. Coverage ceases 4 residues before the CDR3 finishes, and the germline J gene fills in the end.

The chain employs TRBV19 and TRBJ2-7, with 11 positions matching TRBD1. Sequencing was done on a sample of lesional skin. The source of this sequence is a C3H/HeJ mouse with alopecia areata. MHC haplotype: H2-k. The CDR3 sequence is CATGTGGYEQYF. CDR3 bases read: TGTGCCACAGGGACAGGGGGTTAT.